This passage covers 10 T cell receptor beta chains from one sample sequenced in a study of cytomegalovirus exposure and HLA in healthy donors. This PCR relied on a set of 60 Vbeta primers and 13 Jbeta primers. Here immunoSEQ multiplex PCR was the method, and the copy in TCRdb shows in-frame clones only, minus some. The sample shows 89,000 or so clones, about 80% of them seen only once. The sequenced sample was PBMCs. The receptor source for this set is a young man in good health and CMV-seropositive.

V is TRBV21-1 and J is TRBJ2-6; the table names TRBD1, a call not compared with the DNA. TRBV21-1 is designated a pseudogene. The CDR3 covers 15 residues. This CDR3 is CASKTGRSGANVLTF. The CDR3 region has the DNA TGTGCCAGCAAGACAGGGCGCTCTGGGGCCAACGTCCTGACTTTC.

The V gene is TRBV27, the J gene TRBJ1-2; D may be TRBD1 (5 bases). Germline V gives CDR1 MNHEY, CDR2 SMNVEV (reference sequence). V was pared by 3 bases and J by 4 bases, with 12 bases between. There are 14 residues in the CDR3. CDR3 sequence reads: CASSFARVGYGYTF. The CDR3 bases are TGTGCCAGCAGTTTCGCCAGGGTGGGCTATGGCTACACCTTC.

In DNA, the CDR3 is TGTGCCAGCACTCGAGGGGGCACCGGGGCCAACGTCCTGACTTTC. Its translation is CASTRGGTGANVLTF. The V gene is TRBV27, the J gene TRBJ2-6; 7 bases match TRBD1. The germline CDR1 and CDR2 sequences are MNHEY and SMNVEV (reference sequence). This CDR3 comprises 15 residues. Trimming removed 7 bases from V and 4 bases from J; junction bases left unmatched: 7. The variable domain in full, with the rest retrieved from reference TRBV27 and TRBJ2-6, is EAQVTQNPRYLITVTGKKLTVTCSQNMNHEYMSWYRQDPGLGLRQIYYSMNVEVTDKGDVPEGYKVSRKEKRNFPLILESPSPNQTSLYFCASTRGGTGANVLTFGAGSRLTVL.

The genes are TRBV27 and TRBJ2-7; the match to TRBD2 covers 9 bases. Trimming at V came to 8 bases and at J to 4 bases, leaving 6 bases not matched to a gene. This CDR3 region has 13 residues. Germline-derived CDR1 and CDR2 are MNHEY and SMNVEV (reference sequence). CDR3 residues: CASRAGGRYEQYF. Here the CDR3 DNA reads TGTGCCAGCCGAGCGGGGGGCAGGTACGAGCAGTACTTC.

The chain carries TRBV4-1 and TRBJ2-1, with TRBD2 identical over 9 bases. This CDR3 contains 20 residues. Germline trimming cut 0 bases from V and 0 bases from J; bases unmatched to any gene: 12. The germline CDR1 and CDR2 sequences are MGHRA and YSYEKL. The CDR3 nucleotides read TGCGCCAGCAGCCAAGATCATAAAACTAGCGGGCGAAGCTCCTACAATGAGCAGTTCTTC. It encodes CASSQDHKTSGRSSYNEQFF.

The CDR3: CASSERGGITYEQYF. The CDR3 DNA sequence: TGTGCCAGCAGTGAACGTGGGGGGATCACCTACGAGCAGTACTTC. The V gene is TRBV2, the J gene TRBJ2-7, with D maybe TRBD2 (6 bases). The V gene's germline CDR1 is SNHLY and CDR2 FYNNEI. The CDR3 consists of 15 residues. The V gene lost 2 bases and the J gene lost 2 bases, with 13 bases spanning the gap.

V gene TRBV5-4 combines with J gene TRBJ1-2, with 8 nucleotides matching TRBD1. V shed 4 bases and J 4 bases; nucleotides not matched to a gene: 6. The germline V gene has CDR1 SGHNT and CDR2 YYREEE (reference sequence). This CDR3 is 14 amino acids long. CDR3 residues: CASSQRTGRYGYTF. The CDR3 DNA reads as TGTGCCAGCAGCCAGCGGACAGGGCGCTATGGCTACACCTTC.

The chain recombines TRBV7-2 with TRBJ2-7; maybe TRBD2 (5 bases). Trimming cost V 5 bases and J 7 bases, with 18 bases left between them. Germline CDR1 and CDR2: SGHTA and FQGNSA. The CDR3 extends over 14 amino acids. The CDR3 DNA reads TGTGCCAGCAGCCGGAGGAACAAGCCGCAAGAGCAGTACTTC. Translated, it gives CASSRRNKPQEQYF.

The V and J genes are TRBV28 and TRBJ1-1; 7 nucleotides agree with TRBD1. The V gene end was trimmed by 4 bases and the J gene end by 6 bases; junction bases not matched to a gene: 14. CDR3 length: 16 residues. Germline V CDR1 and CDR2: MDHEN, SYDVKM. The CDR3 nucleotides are TGTGCCAGCAGTTCCCCCCCCCAGACAGGGCTCCCTGAAGCTTTCTTT. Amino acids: CASSSPPQTGLPEAFF.

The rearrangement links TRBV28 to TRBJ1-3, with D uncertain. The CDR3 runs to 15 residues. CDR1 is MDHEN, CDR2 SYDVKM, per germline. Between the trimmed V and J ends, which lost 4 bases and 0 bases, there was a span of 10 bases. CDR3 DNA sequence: TGTGCCAGCAGTTCCGGGTCAATCTCTGGAAACACCATATATTTT. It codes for CASSSGSISGNTIYF.